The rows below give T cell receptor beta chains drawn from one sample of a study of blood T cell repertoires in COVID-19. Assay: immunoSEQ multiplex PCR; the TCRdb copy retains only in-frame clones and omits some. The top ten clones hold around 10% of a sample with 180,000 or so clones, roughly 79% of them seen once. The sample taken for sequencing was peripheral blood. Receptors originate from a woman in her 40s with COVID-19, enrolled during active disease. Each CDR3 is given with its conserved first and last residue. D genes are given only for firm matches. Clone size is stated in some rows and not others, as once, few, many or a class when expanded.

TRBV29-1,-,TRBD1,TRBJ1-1,CSAPDRGGHTEAFF,TGCAGCGCCCCGGACAGGGGTGGGCACACTGAAGCTTTCTTT
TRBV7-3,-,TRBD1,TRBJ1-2,CASSQTGGEYGYTF,TGTGCCAGCAGCCAAACAGGGGGCGAATATGGCTACACCTTC
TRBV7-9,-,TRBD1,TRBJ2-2,CASSPRQGWNTGELFF,TGTGCCAGCAGCCCCCGACAGGGTTGGAACACCGGGGAGCTGTTTTTT
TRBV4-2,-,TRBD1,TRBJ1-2,CASSQEGTGNGYTF,TGTGCCAGCAGCCAAGAAGGGACAGGGAACGGCTACACCTTC
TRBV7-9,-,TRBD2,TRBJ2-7,CASSLPGLAREQYF,TGTGCCAGCAGCTTGCCGGGACTAGCGAGGGAGCAGTACTTC
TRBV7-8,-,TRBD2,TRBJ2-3,CASSLAISGTKDTQYF,TGTGCCAGCAGCTTAGCAATTAGCGGGACCAAAGATACGCAGTATTTT
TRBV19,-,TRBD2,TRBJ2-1,CASSSRGLARIGEQFF,TGTGCCAGTAGTAGCCGGGGACTAGCGAGAATAGGAGAGCAGTTCTTC
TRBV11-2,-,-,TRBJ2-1,CASSLVWQGQFF,TGTGCCAGCAGCTTAGTTTGGCAGGGGCAGTTCTTC
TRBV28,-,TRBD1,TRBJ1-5,CASRGPGQGPTQHF,TGTGCCAGCAGAGGACCGGGACAGGGTCCTACCCAGCATTTT
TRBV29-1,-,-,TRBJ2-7,CSVEEALSYEQYF,TGCAGCGTTGAGGAGGCCCTTTCCTACGAGCAGTACTTC
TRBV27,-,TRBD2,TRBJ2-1,CASSSPLAGVVEQFF,TGTGCCAGCAGTTCCCCCCTAGCGGGGGTGGTCGAGCAGTTCTTC
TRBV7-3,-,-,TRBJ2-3,CASSLTGGPDTQYF,TGTGCCAGCAGCTTAACGGGAGGCCCAGATACGCAGTATTTT
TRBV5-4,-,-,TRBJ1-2,CASSFPPTARNGYTF,TGTGCCAGCAGCTTCCCACCGACAGCGAGGAATGGCTACACCTTC
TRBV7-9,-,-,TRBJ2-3,CASSLGSGTGQYF,TGTGCCAGCAGCTTAGGGAGCGGCACGGGGCAGTATTTT
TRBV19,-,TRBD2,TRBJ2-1,CASSLGLAIDEQFF,TGTGCCAGTAGTTTAGGACTAGCGATCGATGAGCAGTTCTTC
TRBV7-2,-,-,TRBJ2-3,CASSLVWETDTQYF,TGTGCCAGCAGCTTAGTTTGGGAGACAGATACGCAGTATTTT
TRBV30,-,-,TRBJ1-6,CAWMGAANSPLHF,TGTGCCTGGATGGGGGCAGCAAATTCACCCCTCCACTTT
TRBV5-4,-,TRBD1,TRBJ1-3,CASSFSLTGLSSGNTIYF,TGTGCCAGCAGCTTCAGCCTGACAGGGCTCAGCTCTGGAAACACCATATATTTT
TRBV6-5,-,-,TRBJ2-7,CASRLTSLSYEQYF,TGTGCCAGCAGGCTGACTAGTCTATCCTACGAGCAGTACTTC
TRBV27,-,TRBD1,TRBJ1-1,CASSHRGGNTEAFF,TGTGCCAGCAGTCACAGGGGTGGGAACACTGAAGCTTTCTTT
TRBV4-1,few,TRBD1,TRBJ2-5,CASSREPSGTGGETQYF,TGCGCCAGCAGCAGGGAGCCTTCCGGGACAGGCGGAGAGACCCAGTACTTC
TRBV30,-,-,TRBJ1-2,CACKHRAWGYTF,TGTGCCTGCAAACACAGGGCTTGGGGCTACACCTTC
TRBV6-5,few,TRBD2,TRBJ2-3,CASTASGAGTDTQYF,TGTGCCAGCACCGCTAGCGGGGCGGGCACAGATACGCAGTATTTT
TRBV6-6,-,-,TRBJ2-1,CASSSPPGEQFF,TGTGCCAGCAGTTCTCCGCCCGGTGAGCAGTTCTTC
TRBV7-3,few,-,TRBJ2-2,CASSFTNTGELFF,TGTGCCAGCAGCTTCACGAACACCGGGGAGCTGTTTTTT
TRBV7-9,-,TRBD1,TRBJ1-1,CASSLGGQGSAEAFF,TGTGCCAGCAGCTTAGGGGGACAGGGGTCTGCTGAAGCTTTCTTT
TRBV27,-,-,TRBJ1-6,CASRGRVGSYNSPLHF,TGTGCCAGCAGAGGCAGGGTAGGTTCTTATAATTCACCCCTCCACTTT
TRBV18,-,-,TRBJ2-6,CASSQTTGVSGANVLTF,TGTGCCAGCTCACAAACCACAGGAGTCTCTGGGGCCAACGTCCTGACTTTC
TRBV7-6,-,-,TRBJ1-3,CASSLGAGSGNTIYF,TGTGCCAGCAGCTTAGGGGCCGGCTCTGGAAACACCATATATTTT
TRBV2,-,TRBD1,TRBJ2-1,CASSAPGTGQENNEQFF,TGTGCCAGCAGTGCACCCGGGACAGGTCAGGAAAACAATGAGCAGTTCTTC
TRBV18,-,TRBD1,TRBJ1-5,CASSRDSQYQPQHF,TGTGCCAGCTCACGGGACAGTCAATATCAGCCCCAGCATTTT
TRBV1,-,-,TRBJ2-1,CTSMKPSGGTNSYNEQFF,TGCACCAGCATGAAACCTAGCGGGGGCACAAACTCCTACAATGAGCAGTTCTTC
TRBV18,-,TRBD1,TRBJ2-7,CASSPQSTGVVEQYF,TGTGCCAGCTCACCGCAATCTACAGGGGTGGTCGAGCAGTACTTC
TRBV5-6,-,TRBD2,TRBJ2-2,CASSLGLAGDVGELFF,TGTGCCAGCAGCTTGGGTCTAGCGGGAGACGTGGGGGAGCTGTTTTTT
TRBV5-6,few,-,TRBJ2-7,CASSFGNYEQYF,TGTGCCAGCAGCTTCGGGAACTACGAGCAGTACTTC
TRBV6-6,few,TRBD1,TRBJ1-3,CASSYSGTGGNTIYF,TGTGCCAGCAGTTACTCGGGGACAGGGGGAAACACCATATATTTT
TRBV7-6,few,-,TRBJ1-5,CASSLGADQPQHF,TGTGCCAGCAGCTTGGGGGCAGATCAGCCCCAGCATTTT
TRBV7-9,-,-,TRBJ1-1,CASSLAREAFF,TGTGCCAGCAGCTTAGCGAGAGAAGCTTTCTTT